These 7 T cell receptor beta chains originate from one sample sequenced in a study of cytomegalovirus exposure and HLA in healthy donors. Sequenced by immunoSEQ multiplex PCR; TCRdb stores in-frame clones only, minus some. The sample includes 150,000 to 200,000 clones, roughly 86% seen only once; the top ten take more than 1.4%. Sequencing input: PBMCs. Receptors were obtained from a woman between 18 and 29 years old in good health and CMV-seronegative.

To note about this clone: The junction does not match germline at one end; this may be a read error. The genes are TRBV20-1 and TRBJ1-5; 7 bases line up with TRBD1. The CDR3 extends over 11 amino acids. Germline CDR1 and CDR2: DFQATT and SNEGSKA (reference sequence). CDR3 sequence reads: CSASYRGDPTF. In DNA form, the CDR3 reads TGCAGTGCTAGTTACAGGGGAGACCCTACTTTT.

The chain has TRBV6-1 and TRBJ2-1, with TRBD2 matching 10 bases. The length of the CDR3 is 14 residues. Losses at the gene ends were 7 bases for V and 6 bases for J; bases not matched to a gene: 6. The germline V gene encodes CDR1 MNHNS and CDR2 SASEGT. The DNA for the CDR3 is TGTGCCAGCATTAAGCGGGGGGGCGGCAATGAGCAGTTCTTC. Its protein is CASIKRGGGNEQFF.

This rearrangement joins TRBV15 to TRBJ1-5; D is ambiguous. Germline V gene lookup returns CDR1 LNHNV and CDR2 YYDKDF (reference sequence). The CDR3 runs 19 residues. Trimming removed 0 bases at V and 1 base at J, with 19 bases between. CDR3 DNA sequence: TGTGCCACCAGCAGAGATCGAGCGTTGGAGGACGTAAGCAATCAGCCCCAGCATTTT. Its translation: CATSRDRALEDVSNQPQHF.

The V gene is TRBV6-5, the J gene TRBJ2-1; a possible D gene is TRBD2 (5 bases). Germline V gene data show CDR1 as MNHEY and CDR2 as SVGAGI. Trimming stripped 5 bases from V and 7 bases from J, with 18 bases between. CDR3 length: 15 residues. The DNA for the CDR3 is TGTGCCAGCAGTCAGCACGGAGTGGAGGAGAATGAGCAGTTCTTC. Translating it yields CASSQHGVEENEQFF.

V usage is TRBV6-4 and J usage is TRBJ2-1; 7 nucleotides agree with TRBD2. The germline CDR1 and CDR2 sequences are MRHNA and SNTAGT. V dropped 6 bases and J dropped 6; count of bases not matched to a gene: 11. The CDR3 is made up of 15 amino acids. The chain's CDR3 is CASSPGLGYGNEQFF. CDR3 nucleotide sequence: TGTGCCAGCAGCCCCGGACTAGGTTACGGCAATGAGCAGTTCTTC.

The CDR3 bases are TGCGCCAGCAGGATGTACGCAGCGAACACCGGGGAGCTGTTTTTT. Translation gives CASRMYAANTGELFF. The chain employs TRBV5-1 and TRBJ2-2, with D uncertain. With 5 bases removed from V and 0 bases from J, the gap between germline ends came to 11 bases. Per the germline V gene, CDR1 is SGHRS and CDR2 is YFSETQ. The CDR3 consists of 15 residues. The whole variable domain, filled in from reference TRBV5-1 and TRBJ2-2, reads KAGVTQTPRYLIKTRGQQVTLSCSPISGHRSVSWYQQTPGQGLQFLFEYFSETQRNKGNFPGRFSGRQFSNSRSEMNVSTLELGDSALYLCASRMYAANTGELFFGEGSRLTVL.

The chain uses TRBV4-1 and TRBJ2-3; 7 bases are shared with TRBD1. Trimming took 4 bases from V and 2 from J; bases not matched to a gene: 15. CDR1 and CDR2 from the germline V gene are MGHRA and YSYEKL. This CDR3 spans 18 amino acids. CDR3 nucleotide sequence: TGCGCCAGCAGCCCCCTGGACAGGCTACCACCCTACACAGATACGCAGTATTTT. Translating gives CASSPLDRLPPYTDTQYF.